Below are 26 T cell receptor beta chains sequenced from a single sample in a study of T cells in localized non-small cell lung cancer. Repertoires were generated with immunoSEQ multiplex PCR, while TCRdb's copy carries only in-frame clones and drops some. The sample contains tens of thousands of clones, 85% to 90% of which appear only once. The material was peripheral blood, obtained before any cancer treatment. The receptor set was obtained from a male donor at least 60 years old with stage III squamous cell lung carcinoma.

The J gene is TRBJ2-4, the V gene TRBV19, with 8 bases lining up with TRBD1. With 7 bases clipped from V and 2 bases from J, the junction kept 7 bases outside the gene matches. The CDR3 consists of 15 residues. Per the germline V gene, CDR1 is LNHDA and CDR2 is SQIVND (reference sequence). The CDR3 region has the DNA TGTGCCAGTACGTCCCAGGGGGCATCCAAAAACATTCAGTACTTC. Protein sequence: CASTSQGASKNIQYF.

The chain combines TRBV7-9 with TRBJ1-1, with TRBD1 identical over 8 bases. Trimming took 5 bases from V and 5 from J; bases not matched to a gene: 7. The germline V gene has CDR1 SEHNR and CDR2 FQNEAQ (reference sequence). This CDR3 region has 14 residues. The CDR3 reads CASSQTGAVTEAFF. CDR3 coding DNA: TGTGCCAGCAGCCAGACAGGGGCCGTGACTGAAGCTTTCTTT.

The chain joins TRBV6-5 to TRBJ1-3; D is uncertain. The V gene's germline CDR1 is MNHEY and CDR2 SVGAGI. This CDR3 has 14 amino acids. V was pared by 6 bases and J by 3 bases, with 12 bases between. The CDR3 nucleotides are TGTGCCAGCAGGGACTTTAATGATGGAAACACCATATATTTT. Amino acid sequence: CASRDFNDGNTIYF.

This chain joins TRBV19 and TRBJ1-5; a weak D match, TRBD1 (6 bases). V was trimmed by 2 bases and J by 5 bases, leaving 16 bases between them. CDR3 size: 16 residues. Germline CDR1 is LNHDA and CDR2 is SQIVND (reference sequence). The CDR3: CASSIKGRGRDQPQHF. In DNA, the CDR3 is TGTGCCAGTAGTATAAAGGGCAGGGGAAGGGATCAGCCCCAGCATTTT. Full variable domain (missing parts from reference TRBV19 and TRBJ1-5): DGGITQSPKYLFRKEGQNVTLSCEQNLNHDAMYWYRQDPGQGLRLIYYSQIVNDFQKGDIAEGYSVSREKKESFPLTVTSAQKNPTAFYLCASSIKGRGRDQPQHFGDGTRLSIL.

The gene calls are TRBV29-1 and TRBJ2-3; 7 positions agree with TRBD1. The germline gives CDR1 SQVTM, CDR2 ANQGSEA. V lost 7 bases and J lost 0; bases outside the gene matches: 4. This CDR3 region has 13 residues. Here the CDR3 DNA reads TGCAGCGGAGGACAGGCTAGCACAGATACGCAGTATTTT. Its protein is CSGGQASTDTQYF.

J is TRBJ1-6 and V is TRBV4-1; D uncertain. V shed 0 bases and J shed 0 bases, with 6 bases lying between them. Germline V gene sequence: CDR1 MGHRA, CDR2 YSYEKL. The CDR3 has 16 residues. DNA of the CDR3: TGCGCCAGCAGCCAAGAGGGAGGCTCCTATAATTCACCCCTCCACTTT. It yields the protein CASSQEGGSYNSPLHF.

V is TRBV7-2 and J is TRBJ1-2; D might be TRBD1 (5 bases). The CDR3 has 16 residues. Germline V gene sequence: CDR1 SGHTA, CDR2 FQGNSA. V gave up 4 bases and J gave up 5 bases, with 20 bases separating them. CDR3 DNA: TGTGCCAGCAGCTCGACCGGGACGGAGCTGGAATATGGCTACACCTTC. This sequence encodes CASSSTGTELEYGYTF.

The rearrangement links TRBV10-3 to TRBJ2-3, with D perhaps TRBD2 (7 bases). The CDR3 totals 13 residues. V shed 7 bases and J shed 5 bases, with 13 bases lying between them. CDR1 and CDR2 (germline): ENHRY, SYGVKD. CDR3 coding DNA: TGTGCCATCATGGGGGGGGCCAAAGATACGCAGTATTTT. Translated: CAIMGGAKDTQYF.

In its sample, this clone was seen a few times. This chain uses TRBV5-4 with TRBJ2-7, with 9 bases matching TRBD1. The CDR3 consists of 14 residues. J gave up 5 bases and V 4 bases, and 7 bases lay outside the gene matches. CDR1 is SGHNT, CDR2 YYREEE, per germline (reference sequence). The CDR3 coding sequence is TGTGCCAGCAGCCGCGGGACAGGGCCCGACGAGCAGTACTTC. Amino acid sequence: CASSRGTGPDEQYF.

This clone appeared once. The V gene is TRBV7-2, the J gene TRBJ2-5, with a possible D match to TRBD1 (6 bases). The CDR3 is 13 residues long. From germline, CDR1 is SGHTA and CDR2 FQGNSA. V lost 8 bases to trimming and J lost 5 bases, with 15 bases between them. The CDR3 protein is CASGSGVWETQYF. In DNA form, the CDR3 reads TGTGCCAGCGGATCAGGGGTCTGGGAGACCCAGTACTTC.

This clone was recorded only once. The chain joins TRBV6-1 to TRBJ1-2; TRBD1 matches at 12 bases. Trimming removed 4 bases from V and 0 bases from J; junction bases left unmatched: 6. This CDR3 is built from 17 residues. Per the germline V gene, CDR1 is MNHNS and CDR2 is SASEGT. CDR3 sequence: CASSGLGQGASNYGYTF. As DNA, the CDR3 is TGTGCCAGCAGTGGCCTGGGACAGGGGGCTTCTAACTATGGCTACACCTTC.

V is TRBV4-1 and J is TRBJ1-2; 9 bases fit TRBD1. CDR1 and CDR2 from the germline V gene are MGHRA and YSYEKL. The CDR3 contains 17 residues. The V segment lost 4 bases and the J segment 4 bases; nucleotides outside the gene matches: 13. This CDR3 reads CASSPQGQGNRGYGYTF. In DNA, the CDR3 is TGCGCCAGCAGCCCCCAGGGACAGGGAAACAGAGGCTATGGCTACACCTTC.

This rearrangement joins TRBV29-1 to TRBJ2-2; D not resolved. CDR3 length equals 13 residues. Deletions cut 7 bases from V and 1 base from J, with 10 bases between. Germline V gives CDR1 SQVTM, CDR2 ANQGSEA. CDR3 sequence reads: CSADILNTGELFF. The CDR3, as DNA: TGCAGCGCTGACATTTTGAACACCGGGGAGCTGTTTTTT.

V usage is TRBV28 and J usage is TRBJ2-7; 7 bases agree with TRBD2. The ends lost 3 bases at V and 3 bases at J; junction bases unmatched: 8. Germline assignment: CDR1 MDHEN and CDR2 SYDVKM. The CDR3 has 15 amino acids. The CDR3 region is CASSLGGGLFYEQYV. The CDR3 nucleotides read TGTGCCAGCAGTTTGGGCGGGGGACTTTTCTACGAGCAGTACGTC.

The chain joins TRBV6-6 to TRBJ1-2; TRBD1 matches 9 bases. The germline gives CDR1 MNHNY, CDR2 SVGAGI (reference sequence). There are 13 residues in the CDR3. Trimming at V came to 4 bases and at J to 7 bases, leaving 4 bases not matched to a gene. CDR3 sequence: CASSSQGARGYTF. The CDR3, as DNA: TGTGCCAGCAGTTCACAGGGGGCCCGTGGCTACACCTTC.

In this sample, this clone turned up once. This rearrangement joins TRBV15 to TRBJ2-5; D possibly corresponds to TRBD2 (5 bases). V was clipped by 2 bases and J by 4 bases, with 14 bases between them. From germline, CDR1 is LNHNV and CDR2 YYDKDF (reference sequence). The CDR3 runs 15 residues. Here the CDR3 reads CATSRRTEGRETQYF. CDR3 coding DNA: TGTGCCACCAGCAGAAGGACCGAGGGCAGAGAGACCCAGTACTTC.

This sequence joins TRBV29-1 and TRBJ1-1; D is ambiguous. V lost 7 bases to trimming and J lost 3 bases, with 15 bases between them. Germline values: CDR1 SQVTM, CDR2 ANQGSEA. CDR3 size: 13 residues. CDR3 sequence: CSATVYGDTEAFF. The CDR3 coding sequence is TGCAGCGCCACCGTGTATGGGGACACTGAAGCTTTCTTT.

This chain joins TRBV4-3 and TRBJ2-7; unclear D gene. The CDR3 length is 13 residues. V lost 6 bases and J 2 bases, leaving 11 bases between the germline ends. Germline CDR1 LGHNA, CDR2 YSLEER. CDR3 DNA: TGCGCCAGCAGTCTCGGACGCACCTACGAGCAGTACTTC. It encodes CASSLGRTYEQYF.

The CDR3 here is CASSIGTGYGYTF. The DNA of the CDR3 is TGTGCCAGTAGTATTGGGACAGGATATGGCTACACCTTC. V gene TRBV19 combines with J gene TRBJ1-2, with 8 bases aligning to TRBD1. J gave up 5 bases and V 3 bases, and 2 bases lay outside the gene matches. CDR1 and CDR2 (germline): LNHDA, SQIVND (reference sequence). The CDR3 contains 13 residues.

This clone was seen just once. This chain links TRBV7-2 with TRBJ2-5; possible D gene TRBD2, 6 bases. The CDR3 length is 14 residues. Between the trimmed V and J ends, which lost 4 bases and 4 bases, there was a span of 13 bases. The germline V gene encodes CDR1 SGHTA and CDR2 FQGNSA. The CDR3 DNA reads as TGTGCCAGCAGCTCCGGCGGGGCCGTAGAGACCCAGTACTTC. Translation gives CASSSGGAVETQYF.

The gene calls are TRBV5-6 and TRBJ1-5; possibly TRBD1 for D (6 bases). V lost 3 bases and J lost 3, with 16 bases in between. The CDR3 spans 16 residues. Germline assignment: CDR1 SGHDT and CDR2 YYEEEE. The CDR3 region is CASSSAVQGYNQPQHF. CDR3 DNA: TGTGCCAGCAGCTCAGCAGTACAGGGCTACAATCAGCCCCAGCATTTT. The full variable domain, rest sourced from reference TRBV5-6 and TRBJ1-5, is DAGVTQSPTHLIKTRGQQVTLRCSPKSGHDTVSWYQQALGQGPQFIFQYYEEEERQRGNFPDRFSGHQFPNYSSELNVNALLLGDSALYLCASSSAVQGYNQPQHFGDGTRLSIL.

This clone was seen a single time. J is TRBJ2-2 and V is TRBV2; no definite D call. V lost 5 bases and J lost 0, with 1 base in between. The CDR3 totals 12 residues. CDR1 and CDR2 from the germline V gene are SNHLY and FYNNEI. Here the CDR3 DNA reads TGTGCCAGCAGTACGAACACCGGGGAGCTGTTTTTT. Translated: CASSTNTGELFF.

The CDR3 DNA reads TGTGCCAACCGGACAGGACCTTATAATTCACCCCTCCACTTT. Protein product: CANRTGPYNSPLHF. V usage is TRBV6-5 and J usage is TRBJ1-6; 7 nucleotides agree with TRBD1. Unmatched junction bases numbered 7, after V lost 10 bases and J lost 4 bases. The V gene's germline CDR1 is MNHEY and CDR2 SVGAGI. This CDR3 has 14 residues.

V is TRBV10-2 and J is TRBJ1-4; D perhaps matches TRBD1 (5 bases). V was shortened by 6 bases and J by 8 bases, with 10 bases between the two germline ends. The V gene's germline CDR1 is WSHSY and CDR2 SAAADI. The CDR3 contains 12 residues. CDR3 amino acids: CASRGGPEKLFF. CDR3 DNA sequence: TGCGCCAGCAGGGGGGGACCCGAAAAACTGTTTTTT.

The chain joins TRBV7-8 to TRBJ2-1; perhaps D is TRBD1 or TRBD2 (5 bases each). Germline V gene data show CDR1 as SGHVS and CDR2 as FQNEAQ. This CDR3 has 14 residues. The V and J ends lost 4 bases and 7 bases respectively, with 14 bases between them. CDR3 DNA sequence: TGTGCCAGCAGCTCCCTCAATTGGGGGAATGAGCAGTTCTTC. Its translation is CASSSLNWGNEQFF.

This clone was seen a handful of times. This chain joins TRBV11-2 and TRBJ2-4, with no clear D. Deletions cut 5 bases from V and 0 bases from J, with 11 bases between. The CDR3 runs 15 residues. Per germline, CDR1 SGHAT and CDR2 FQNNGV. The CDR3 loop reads CASSPDDLAKNIQYF. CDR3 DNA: TGTGCCAGCAGCCCTGACGATTTAGCCAAAAACATTCAGTACTTC.